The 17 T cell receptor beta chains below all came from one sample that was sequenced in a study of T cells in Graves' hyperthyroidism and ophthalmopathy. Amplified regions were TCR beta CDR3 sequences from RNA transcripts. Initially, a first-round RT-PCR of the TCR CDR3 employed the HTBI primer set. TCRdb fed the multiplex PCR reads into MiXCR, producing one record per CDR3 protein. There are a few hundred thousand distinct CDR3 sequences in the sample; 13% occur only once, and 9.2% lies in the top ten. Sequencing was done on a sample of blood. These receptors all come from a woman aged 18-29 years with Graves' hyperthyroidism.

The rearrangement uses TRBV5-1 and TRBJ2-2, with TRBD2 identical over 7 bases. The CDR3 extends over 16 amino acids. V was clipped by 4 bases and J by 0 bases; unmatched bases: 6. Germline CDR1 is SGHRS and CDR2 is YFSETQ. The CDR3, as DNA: TGCGCCAGCAGCGGTGCTAGCGGACCGAACACCGGGGAGCTGTTTTTT. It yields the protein CASSGASGPNTGELFF. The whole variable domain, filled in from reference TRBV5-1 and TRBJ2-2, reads KAGVTQTPRYLIKTRGQQVTLSCSPISGHRSVSWYQQTPGQGLQFLFEYFSETQRNKGNFPGRFSGRQFSNSRSEMNVSTLELGDSALYLCASSGASGPNTGELFFGEGSRLTVL.

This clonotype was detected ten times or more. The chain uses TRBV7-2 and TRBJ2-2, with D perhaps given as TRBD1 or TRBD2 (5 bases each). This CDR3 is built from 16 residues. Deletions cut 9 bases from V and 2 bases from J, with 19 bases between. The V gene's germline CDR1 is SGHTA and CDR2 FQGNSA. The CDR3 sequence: CASALGGQGNTGELFF. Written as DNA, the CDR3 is TGTGCCAGTGCCCTCGGCGGGCAGGGAAACACCGGGGAGCTGTTTTTT.

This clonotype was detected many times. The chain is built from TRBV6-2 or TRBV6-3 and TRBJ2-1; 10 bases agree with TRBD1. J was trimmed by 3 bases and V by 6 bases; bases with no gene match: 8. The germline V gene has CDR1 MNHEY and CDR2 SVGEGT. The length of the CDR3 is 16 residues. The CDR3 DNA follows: TGTGCCAGCAGCCAACTATGGACAGGGGGCTACAATGAGCAGTTCTTC. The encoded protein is CASSQLWTGGYNEQFF.

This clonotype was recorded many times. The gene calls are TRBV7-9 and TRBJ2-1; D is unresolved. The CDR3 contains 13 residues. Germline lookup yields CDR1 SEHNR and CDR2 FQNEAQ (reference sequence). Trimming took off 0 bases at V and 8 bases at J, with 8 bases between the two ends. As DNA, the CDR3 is TGTGCCAGCAGCTTAGCTGTGGAAGATGAGCAGTTCTTC. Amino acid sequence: CASSLAVEDEQFF.

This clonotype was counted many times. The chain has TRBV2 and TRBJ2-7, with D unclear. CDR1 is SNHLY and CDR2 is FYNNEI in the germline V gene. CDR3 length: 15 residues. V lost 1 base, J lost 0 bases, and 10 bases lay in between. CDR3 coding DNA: TGTGCCAGCAGTGAAGGGACCGTCCGCTCCTACGAGCAGTACTTC. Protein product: CASSEGTVRSYEQYF.

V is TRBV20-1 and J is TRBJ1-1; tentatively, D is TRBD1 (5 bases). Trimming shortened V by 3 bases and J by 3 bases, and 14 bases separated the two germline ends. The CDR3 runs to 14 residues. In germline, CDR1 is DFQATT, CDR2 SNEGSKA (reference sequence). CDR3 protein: CSASYGGSDTEAFF. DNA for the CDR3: TGCAGTGCTAGTTACGGGGGTTCCGACACTGAAGCTTTCTTT.

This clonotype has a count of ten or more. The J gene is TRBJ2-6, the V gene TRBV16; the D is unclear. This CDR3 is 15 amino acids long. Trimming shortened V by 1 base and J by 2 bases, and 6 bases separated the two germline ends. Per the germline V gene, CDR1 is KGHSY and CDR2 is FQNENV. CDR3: CASSQFQAGANVLTF. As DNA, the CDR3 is TGTGCCAGCAGCCAATTCCAGGCTGGGGCCAACGTCCTGACTTTC.

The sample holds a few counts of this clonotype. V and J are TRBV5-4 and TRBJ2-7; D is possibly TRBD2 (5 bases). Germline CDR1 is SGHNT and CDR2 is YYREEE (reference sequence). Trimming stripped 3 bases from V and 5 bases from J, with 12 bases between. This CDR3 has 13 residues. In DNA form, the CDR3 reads TGTGCCAGCAGCTCCCGGGATGGGAACGAGCAGTACTTC. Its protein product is CASSSRDGNEQYF.

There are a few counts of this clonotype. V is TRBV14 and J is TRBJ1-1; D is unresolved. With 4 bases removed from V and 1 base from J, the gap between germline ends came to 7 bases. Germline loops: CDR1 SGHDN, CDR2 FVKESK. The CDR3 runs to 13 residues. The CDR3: CASSPYKNTEAFF. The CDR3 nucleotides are TGTGCCAGCAGCCCCTACAAGAACACTGAAGCTTTCTTT.

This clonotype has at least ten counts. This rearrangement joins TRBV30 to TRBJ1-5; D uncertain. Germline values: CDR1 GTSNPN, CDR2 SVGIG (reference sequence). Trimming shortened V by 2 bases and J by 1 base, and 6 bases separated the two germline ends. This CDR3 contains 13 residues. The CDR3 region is CAWSLVSNQPQHF. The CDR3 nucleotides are TGTGCCTGGAGTCTGGTGAGCAATCAGCCCCAGCATTTT.

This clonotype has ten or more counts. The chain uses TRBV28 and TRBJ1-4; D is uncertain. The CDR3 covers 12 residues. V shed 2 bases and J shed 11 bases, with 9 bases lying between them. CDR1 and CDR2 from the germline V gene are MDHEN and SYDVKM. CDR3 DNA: TGTGCCAGCAGTTTAGGGTCGCGGAAACTGTTTTTT. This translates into CASSLGSRKLFF.

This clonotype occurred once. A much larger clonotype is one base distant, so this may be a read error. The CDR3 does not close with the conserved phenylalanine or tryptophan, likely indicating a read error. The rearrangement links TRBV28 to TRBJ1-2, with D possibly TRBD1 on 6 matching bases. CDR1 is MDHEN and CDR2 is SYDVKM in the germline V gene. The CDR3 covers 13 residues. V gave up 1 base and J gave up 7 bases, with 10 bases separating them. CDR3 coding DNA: TGTGCCAGCAGTTTATACAGGGAGCGTGGCTACACCGTC. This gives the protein CASSLYRERGYTV.

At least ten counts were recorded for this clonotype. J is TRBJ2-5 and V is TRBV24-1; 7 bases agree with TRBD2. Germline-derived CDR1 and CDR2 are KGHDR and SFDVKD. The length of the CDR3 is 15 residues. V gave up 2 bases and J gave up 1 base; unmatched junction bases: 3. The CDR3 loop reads CATSDSGGPQETQYF. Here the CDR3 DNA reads TGTGCCACCAGTGATTCGGGAGGCCCCCAAGAGACCCAGTACTTC.

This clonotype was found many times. As DNA, the CDR3 is TGTGCCAGCAGGAGGGGGTTAAGGACGAACACTGAAGCTTTCTTT. It encodes CASRRGLRTNTEAFF. The rearrangement uses TRBV27 and TRBJ1-1; weak D call: TRBD1 (6 bases). The germline V and J ends were trimmed by 6 bases and 1 base, with 15 bases remaining between them. This CDR3 is 15 amino acids long. Germline CDR1 MNHEY, CDR2 SMNVEV (reference sequence).

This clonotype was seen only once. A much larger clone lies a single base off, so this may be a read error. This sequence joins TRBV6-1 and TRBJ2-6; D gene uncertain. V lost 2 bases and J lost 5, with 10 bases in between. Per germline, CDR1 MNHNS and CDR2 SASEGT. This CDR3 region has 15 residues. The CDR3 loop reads CASSERVPWANVLTF. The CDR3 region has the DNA TGTGCCAGCAGTGAAAGGGTGCCTTGGGCCAACGTCCTGACTTTC.

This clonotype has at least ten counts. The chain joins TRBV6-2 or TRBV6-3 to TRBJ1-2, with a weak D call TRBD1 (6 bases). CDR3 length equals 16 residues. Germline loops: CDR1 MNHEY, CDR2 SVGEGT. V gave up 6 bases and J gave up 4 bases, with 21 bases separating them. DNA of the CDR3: TGTGCCAGCAGGGACGAAGGGGGGGTAATCTTCTATGGCTACACCTTC. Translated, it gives CASRDEGGVIFYGYTF.

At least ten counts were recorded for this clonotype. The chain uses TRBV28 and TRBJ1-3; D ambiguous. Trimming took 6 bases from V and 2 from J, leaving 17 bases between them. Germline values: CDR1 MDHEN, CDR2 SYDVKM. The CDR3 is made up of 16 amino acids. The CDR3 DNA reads TGTGCCAGCAGCCCCTCGTGGCCCGGTCCTGGAAACACCATATATTTT. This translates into CASSPSWPGPGNTIYF.